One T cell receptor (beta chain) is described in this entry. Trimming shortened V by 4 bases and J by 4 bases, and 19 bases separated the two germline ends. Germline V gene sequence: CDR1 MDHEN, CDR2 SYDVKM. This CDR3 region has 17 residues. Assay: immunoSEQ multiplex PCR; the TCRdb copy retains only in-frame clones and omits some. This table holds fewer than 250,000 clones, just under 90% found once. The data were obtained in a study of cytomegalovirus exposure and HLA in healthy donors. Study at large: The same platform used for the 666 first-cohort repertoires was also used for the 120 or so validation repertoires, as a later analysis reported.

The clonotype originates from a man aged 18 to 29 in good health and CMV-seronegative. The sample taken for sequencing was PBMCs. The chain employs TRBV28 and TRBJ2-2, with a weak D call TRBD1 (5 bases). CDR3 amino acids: CASSSARAEKSTGELFF. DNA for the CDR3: TGTGCCAGCAGTTCTGCCAGGGCGGAAAAGAGCACCGGGGAGCTGTTTTTT.